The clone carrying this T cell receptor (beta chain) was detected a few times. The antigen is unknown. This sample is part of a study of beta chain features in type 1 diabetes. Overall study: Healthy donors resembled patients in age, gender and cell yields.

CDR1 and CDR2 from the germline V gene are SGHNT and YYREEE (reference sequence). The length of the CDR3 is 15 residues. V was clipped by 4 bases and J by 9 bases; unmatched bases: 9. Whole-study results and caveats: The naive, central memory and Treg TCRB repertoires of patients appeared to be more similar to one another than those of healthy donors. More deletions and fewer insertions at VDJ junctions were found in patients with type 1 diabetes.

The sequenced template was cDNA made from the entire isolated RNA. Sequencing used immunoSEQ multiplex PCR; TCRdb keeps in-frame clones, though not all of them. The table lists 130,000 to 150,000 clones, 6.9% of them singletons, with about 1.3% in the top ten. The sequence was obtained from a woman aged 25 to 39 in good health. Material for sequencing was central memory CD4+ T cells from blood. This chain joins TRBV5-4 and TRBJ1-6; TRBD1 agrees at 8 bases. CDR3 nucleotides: TGTGCCAGCAGCCCTGGACAGGGTTCGGGTTCACCCCTCCACTTT. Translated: CASSPGQGSGSPLHF.